This TCR beta chain emerged from a study of blood T cells in healthy people across ages. Overall study results and limits: Naive CD4+ cells and diversity were both higher in long-lived donors than in aged donors.

V lost 1 base and J lost 9; bases outside the gene matches: 13. The CDR3 extends over 16 amino acids. Germline-derived CDR1 and CDR2 are SNHLY and FYNNEI. The authors ran a second PCR of about 7 to 11 cycles using a sample-barcoded 5' primer and a J-beta primer mix. TCRdb reprocessed the 5' RACE reads with MiXCR, giving one entry per CDR3 protein. Here the sample spans fewer than 1,000,000 distinct CDR3 sequences, under 45% being singletons. Comment on this clonotype: The antigen remains undetermined.

Individuals who donated were healthy Caucasians from Russia aged about 6 to 100. Sequencing input: blood. V gene TRBV2 combines with J gene TRBJ2-7; 9 bases fit TRBD1. The sequence derives from a man aged 55-75 years in good health. In nucleotides, the CDR3 is TGTGCCAGCAGTGAAGGATCCCCGGGACAGGGTCGGTGGCAGTACTTC. Translation gives CASSEGSPGQGRWQYF.